The 21 T cell receptor beta chains given below trace back to one sample, sequenced in a study of a mutant IDH1 vaccine in newly diagnosed glioma. Profiling relied on immunoSEQ multiplex PCR, and the TCRdb table lists in-frame clones only, not all of them. The sample lists 110,000 or so clones, 85% to 90% occurring once. These receptors have no identified antigens. Time point here: week 11, during vaccination. Each vaccine dose was 300 ug of mutant IDH1 20-mer peptide, with topical imiquimod. The sample was PBMCs, taken from a glioma patient whose treatment included an IDH1 peptide vaccine. Every receptor here comes from a woman in her forties or fifties with glioma.

Only one count was recorded for this clone. This chain's CDR3 is CASGQDSYTEAFF. The CDR3 nucleotides read TGTGCCTCGGGACAGGACAGTTACACTGAAGCTTTCTTT. The chain is built from TRBV2 and TRBJ1-1, with TRBD1 identical over 8 bases. The ends lost 11 bases at V and 3 bases at J; junction bases unmatched: 8. Germline loops: CDR1 SNHLY, CDR2 FYNNEI. The CDR3 runs to 13 residues.

The chain uses TRBV5-1 and TRBJ1-1; TRBD1 matches 11 bases. With V trimmed by 4 bases and J by 4 bases, 9 bases remained unmatched. The CDR3 totals 16 residues. Germline values: CDR1 SGHRS, CDR2 YFSETQ. CDR3 bases: TGCGCCAGCAGCCACGGACAGGGGGCGCGGGGCACTGAAGCTTTCTTT. Protein: CASSHGQGARGTEAFF.

V is TRBV6-6 and J is TRBJ1-3; TRBD1 agrees at 8 bases. Losses at the gene ends were 7 bases for V and 4 bases for J; bases not matched to a gene: 9. The germline CDR1 and CDR2 sequences are MNHNY and SVGAGI (reference sequence). The CDR3 has 15 residues. CDR3 protein: CASIPQGARGNTIYF. As DNA, the CDR3 is TGTGCCAGCATCCCTCAGGGGGCGAGAGGAAACACCATATATTTT.

This chain links TRBV9 with TRBJ2-3, with unresolved D. V gave up 4 bases and J gave up 5 bases, with 11 bases separating them. The germline V gene encodes CDR1 SGDLS and CDR2 YYNGEE. This CDR3 spans 13 amino acids. The CDR3 nucleotides are TGTGCCAGCAGCCCCCAGCGTGGAGATACGCAGTATTTT. It translates to CASSPQRGDTQYF.

This chain joins TRBV9 and TRBJ2-2, with D hard to call. Germline CDR1 is SGDLS and CDR2 is YYNGEE. V was trimmed by 7 bases and J by 4 bases, leaving 5 bases between them. This CDR3 is built from 11 residues. The CDR3 DNA reads TGTGCCAGCGGCGGCACCGGGGAGCTGTTTTTT. Its protein product is CASGGTGELFF.

The V call is TRBV4-1, the J call TRBJ2-1; D possibly corresponds to TRBD2 (6 bases). In germline, CDR1 is MGHRA, CDR2 YSYEKL. V gave up 1 base and J gave up 6 bases, with 22 bases separating them. The CDR3 has 18 residues. The CDR3 bases are TGCGCCAGCAGCCAAGGGGTCGTGGGGGGACCCCTATTCAATGAGCAGTTCTTC. The encoded protein is CASSQGVVGGPLFNEQFF.

J is TRBJ2-6 and V is TRBV7-9; D not resolved. Germline V gene data show CDR1 as SEHNR and CDR2 as FQNEAQ (reference sequence). V lost 3 bases, J lost 2 bases, and 8 bases lay in between. This CDR3 region has 15 residues. CDR3 nucleotide sequence: TGTGCCAGCAGCTTGAAGCGTACTGGGGCCAACGTCCTGACTTTC. Translated: CASSLKRTGANVLTF.

The chain employs TRBV19 and TRBJ1-2; unclear D gene. CDR1 is LNHDA and CDR2 is SQIVND in the germline V gene (reference sequence). The CDR3 totals 13 residues. The ends were cut back, 5 bases at V and 6 bases at J, with 13 bases in the middle. CDR3 sequence: CASSPRGGDGYTF. CDR3 in DNA: TGTGCCAGTAGTCCCCGGGGAGGTGATGGCTACACCTTC. Looking up the rest from reference TRBV19 and TRBJ1-2 gives the full variable domain: DGGITQSPKYLFRKEGQNVTLSCEQNLNHDAMYWYRQDPGQGLRLIYYSQIVNDFQKGDIAEGYSVSREKKESFPLTVTSAQKNPTAFYLCASSPRGGDGYTFGSGTRLTVV.

The rearrangement joins TRBV15 to TRBJ2-5; weak D call: TRBD1 (6 bases). Germline V gene data show CDR1 as LNHNV and CDR2 as YYDKDF (reference sequence). The length of the CDR3 is 14 residues. V was trimmed by 4 bases and J by 1 base, leaving 10 bases between them. Here the CDR3 reads CATSKTGSQETQYF. CDR3 in DNA: TGTGCCACCAGCAAAACAGGGTCCCAAGAGACCCAGTACTTC.

The V call is TRBV27, the J call TRBJ2-7; D is undetermined. Trimming removed 2 bases at V and 0 bases at J, with 8 bases between. Germline-derived CDR1 and CDR2 are MNHEY and SMNVEV (reference sequence). The CDR3 extends over 14 amino acids. The CDR3 loop is CASSLGSYSYEQYF. The CDR3 nucleotides are TGTGCCAGCAGTTTAGGCAGTTACTCCTACGAGCAGTACTTC.

The V gene is TRBV9, the J gene TRBJ2-2; D is unresolved. V shed 0 bases and J shed 4 bases, with 4 bases lying between them. The CDR3 sequence is 13 residues long. From germline, CDR1 is SGDLS and CDR2 YYNGEE. The CDR3 is CASSVAGTGELFF. The CDR3 nucleotides are TGTGCCAGCAGCGTAGCTGGCACCGGGGAGCTGTTTTTT. Variable domain in full (rest from reference TRBV9 and TRBJ2-2): DSGVTQTPKHLITATGQRVTLRCSPRSGDLSVYWYQQSLDQGLQFLIQYYNGEERAKGNILERFSAQQFPDLHSELNLSSLELGDSALYFCASSVAGTGELFFGEGSRLTVL.

The CDR3: CASSLHRGPQYF. CDR3 sequence (DNA): TGTGCCAGCAGCTTACACAGGGGACCCCAGTACTTC. The rearrangement links TRBV7-9 to TRBJ2-5, with 7 bases lining up with TRBD1. From germline, CDR1 is SEHNR and CDR2 FQNEAQ (reference sequence). The CDR3 has 12 residues. After removal of 2 bases from V and 9 bases from J, the junction contained 3 bases not matched to a gene.

The chain employs TRBV9 and TRBJ2-3, with 9 bases that match TRBD2. V trimming: 6 bases; J trimming: 2 bases; junction bases outside the gene matches: 7. The CDR3 spans 15 residues. The germline V gene encodes CDR1 SGDLS and CDR2 YYNGEE. This CDR3 reads CASIGGGRATDTQYF. The CDR3 region has the DNA TGTGCCAGCATCGGCGGCGGGAGGGCCACAGATACGCAGTATTTT.

CDR3 sequence: CASSPNSGPNTQYF. Written as DNA, the CDR3 is TGTGCCAGCTCACCCAATAGCGGTCCCAATACGCAGTATTTT. The rearrangement links TRBV18 to TRBJ2-3, with TRBD2 as a possible D gene (6 bases). This CDR3 has 14 residues. Trimming took 3 bases from V and 7 from J, leaving 14 bases between them. The germline gives CDR1 KGHSH, CDR2 LQKENI. The full variable domain, with the rest looked up from reference TRBV18 and TRBJ2-3, is NAGVMQNPRHLVRRRGQEARLRCSPMKGHSHVYWYRQLPEEGLKFMVYLQKENIIDESGMPKERFSAEFPKEGPSILRIQQVVRGDSAAYFCASSPNSGPNTQYFGPGTRLTVL.

A word on this clone: The same CDR3 also results from other DNA sequences found in this sample. The J gene is TRBJ2-3, the V gene TRBV18; D ambiguous. The V and J ends lost 0 bases and 3 bases respectively, with 4 bases between them. The CDR3 sequence is 13 residues long. Germline lookup yields CDR1 KGHSH and CDR2 LQKENI. The CDR3 loop reads CASSPPSTDTQYF. CDR3 coding DNA: TGTGCCAGCTCACCACCGTCTACAGATACGCAGTATTTT.

The chain employs TRBV28 and TRBJ2-7; D assignment may be TRBD1 or TRBD2 (5 bases each). Germline assignment: CDR1 MDHEN and CDR2 SYDVKM. This CDR3 is built from 12 residues. Trimming cost V 4 bases and J 5 bases, with 9 bases left between them. CDR3 DNA sequence: TGTGCCAGCAGTTGGGGGTGGGACGAGCAGTACTTC. This encodes CASSWGWDEQYF.

The gene calls are TRBV9 and TRBJ1-2, with a possible D match to TRBD1 (5 bases). The ends were cut back, 3 bases at V and 3 bases at J, with 18 bases in the middle. The CDR3 has 16 residues. Germline values: CDR1 SGDLS, CDR2 YYNGEE. The CDR3 spells CASSAPRDRRYYGYTF. In DNA, the CDR3 is TGTGCCAGCAGCGCCCCTCGGGACCGCCGTTACTATGGCTACACCTTC.

The chain combines TRBV28 with TRBJ2-5; D tentatively reads TRBD1 or TRBD2 (5 bases each). Germline-derived CDR1 and CDR2 are MDHEN and SYDVKM. V was shortened by 7 bases and J by 1 base, with 10 bases between the two germline ends. This CDR3 has 13 residues. The CDR3 spells CASNDGAQETQYF. DNA of the CDR3: TGTGCCAGCAATGACGGGGCCCAAGAGACCCAGTACTTC.

This chain uses TRBV7-9 with TRBJ2-5; D gene uncertain. Germline V CDR1 and CDR2: SEHNR, FQNEAQ (reference sequence). The CDR3 sequence is 14 residues long. V dropped 5 bases and J dropped 1 base, with 11 bases sitting between them. CDR3 sequence reads: CASSTVGFQETQYF. CDR3 in DNA: TGTGCCAGCAGCACCGTAGGGTTCCAAGAGACCCAGTACTTC.

The chain recombines TRBV29-1 with TRBJ2-7; D is unresolved. This CDR3 contains 10 residues. The V gene lost 7 bases and the J gene lost 5 bases, with 9 bases spanning the gap. Germline values: CDR1 SQVTM, CDR2 ANQGSEA. The CDR3: CSAVTDEQYF. The CDR3 nucleotides are TGCAGCGCTGTCACGGACGAGCAGTACTTC.

The chain is built from TRBV2 and TRBJ2-5; D might be TRBD1 (6 bases). Looked up from germline, CDR1 is SNHLY and CDR2 is FYNNEI. V was clipped by 4 bases and J by 4 bases, with 16 bases between them. The length of the CDR3 is 15 residues. The CDR3 DNA is TGTGCCAGCAGTGTTGACCGAGGGGGTCCAGAGACCCAGTACTTC. Translating it yields CASSVDRGGPETQYF.